Below are 2 T cell receptor beta chains sequenced from a single sample in a study of response to subunit inactivated influenza vaccine. MiXCR, applied by TCRdb to the RT-PCR reads, yields one record per CDR3 protein. Found here are hundreds of thousands of distinct CDR3 sequences, just over 20% of them singletons; the top ten hold 10%. Source: PBMCs from blood, taken about 19 months after vaccination. These receptor sequences come from a man in his fifties or sixties who received an inactivated influenza vaccine.

The genes are TRBV20-1 and TRBJ2-1; D is unclear. The CDR3 length is 11 residues. Trimming took 0 bases from V and 15 from J, leaving 12 bases between them. Germline V CDR1 and CDR2: DFQATT, SNEGSKA (reference sequence). This chain's CDR3 is CSARDPLHLFF. DNA of the CDR3: TGCAGTGCTAGAGATCCCCTTCATCTGTTCTTC.

The chain is built from TRBV6-5 and TRBJ2-1; 13 nucleotides line up with TRBD2. The germline gives CDR1 MNHEY, CDR2 SVGAGI. The V segment lost 0 bases and the J segment 8 bases; nucleotides outside the gene matches: 10. This CDR3 spans 18 amino acids. The CDR3 loop reads CASSYSILLAGGRDEQFF. In nucleotides, the CDR3 is TGTGCCAGCAGTTACTCGATTCTACTAGCGGGGGGGCGTGATGAGCAGTTCTTC.